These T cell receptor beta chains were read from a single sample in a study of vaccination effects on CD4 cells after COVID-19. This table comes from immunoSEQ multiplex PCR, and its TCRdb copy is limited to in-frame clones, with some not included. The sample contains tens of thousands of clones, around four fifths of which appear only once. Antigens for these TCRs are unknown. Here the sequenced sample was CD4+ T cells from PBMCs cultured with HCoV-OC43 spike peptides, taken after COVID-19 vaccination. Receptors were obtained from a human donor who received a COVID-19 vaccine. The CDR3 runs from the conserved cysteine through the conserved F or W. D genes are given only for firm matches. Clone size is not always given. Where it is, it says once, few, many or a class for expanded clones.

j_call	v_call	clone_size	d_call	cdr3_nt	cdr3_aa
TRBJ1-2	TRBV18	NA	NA	TGTGCCAGCTCACCGGGCGGGGGACTCTATGGCTACACCTTC	CASSPGGGLYGYTF
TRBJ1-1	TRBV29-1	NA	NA	TGCAGCGGGACGCCTCAAGAAGCTTTCTTT	CSGTPQEAFF
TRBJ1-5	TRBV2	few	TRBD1	TGTGCCAGCAGTCCCGGGACAGACAATCAGCCCCAGCATTTT	CASSPGTDNQPQHF
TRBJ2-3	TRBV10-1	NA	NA	TGCGCCAGCAGTGAAGGGGGACACGGATTCTTTAATACGCAGTATTTT	CASSEGGHGFFNTQYF
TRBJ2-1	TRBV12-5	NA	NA	TGTGCTAGTGGTTTGGTACTGGGGGGTCGCTCCTACAATGAGCAGTTCTTC	CASGLVLGGRSYNEQFF
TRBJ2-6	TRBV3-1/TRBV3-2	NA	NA	TGTGCCAGCAGCCCCAGCCACCCGTCTGGCTCTGGGGCCAACGTCCTGACTTTC	CASSPSHPSGSGANVLTF
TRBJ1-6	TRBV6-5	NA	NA	TGTGCCAGCAGCGACGACAGACTAAATAATTCACCCCTCCACTTT	CASSDDRLNNSPLHF
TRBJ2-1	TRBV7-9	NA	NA	TGTGCCAGCAGCTTAGGATGGGACCACAATGAGCAGTTCTTC	CASSLGWDHNEQFF
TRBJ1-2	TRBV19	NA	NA	TGTGCCAGTAGTATACCCTTGAGCCCCCAGGGATGGTATGGCTACACCTTC	CASSIPLSPQGWYGYTF
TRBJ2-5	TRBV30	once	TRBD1	TGTGCCTGGAGGCGGGACAGGGGCCAAGAGACCCAGTACTTC	CAWRRDRGQETQYF
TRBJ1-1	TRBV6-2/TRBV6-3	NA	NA	TGTGCCAGCAGTTACTGGTTTTCCCCGAACACTGAAGCTTTCTTT	CASSYWFSPNTEAFF
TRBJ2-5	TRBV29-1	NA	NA	TGCAGCGTTGACCGAGGGAGGCAAGAGACCCAGTACTTC	CSVDRGRQETQYF
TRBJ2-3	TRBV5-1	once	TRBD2	TGCGCCAGCAGCCCCGGGCAGCGGGGGACAGATACGCAGTATTTT	CASSPGQRGTDTQYF